Below are 31 T cell receptor beta chains sequenced from a single sample in a study of T cells in Graves' hyperthyroidism and ophthalmopathy. Amplified TCR beta CDR3 regions came from RNA transcripts. In the first-round RT-PCR of the TCR CDR3, the HTBI primer set was used. One entry per CDR3 protein results from TCRdb running MiXCR on the multiplex PCR reads. The table lists approximately 400,000 distinct CDR3 sequences, around a sixth of them singletons, with 35% to 45% in the top ten. Sequencing used blood. These receptors were collected from a man aged 18 to 29 with Graves' ophthalmopathy.

V and J are TRBV27 and TRBJ2-3; no definite D call. Trimming took 3 bases from V and 1 from J, leaving 5 bases between them. The CDR3 contains 13 residues. Germline CDR1 MNHEY, CDR2 SMNVEV (reference sequence). The CDR3 here is CASSFLRTDTQYF. The CDR3 nucleotides are TGTGCCAGCAGTTTCCTCCGCACAGATACGCAGTATTTT.

This rearrangement joins TRBV20-1 to TRBJ2-7; 9 positions match TRBD2. CDR1 DFQATT and CDR2 SNEGSKA come from the germline V gene (reference sequence). The CDR3 totals 15 residues. J gave up 7 bases and V 6 bases, and 16 bases lay outside the gene matches. The CDR3 DNA follows: TGCAGTGCCCCCCTAGGGGGTAGCGGGAGTAAGGAGCAGTACTTC. Translating gives CSAPLGGSGSKEQYF.

This clonotype was seen repeatedly, ten times or more. The gene calls are TRBV11-2 and TRBJ2-2; the D gene is possibly TRBD2 (6 bases). The CDR3 runs 16 residues. V lost 3 bases, J lost 4 bases, and 15 bases lay in between. CDR1 is SGHAT and CDR2 is FQNNGV in the germline V gene. The CDR3 reads CASSLEYSGFTGELFF. The CDR3, as DNA: TGTGCCAGCAGCTTGGAATATAGCGGATTCACCGGGGAGCTGTTTTTT.

This clonotype was observed at least ten times. The chain is built from TRBV5-1 and TRBJ1-6; D gene unclear. With 4 bases removed from V and 7 bases from J, the gap between germline ends came to 9 bases. CDR3 size: 13 residues. Germline lookup yields CDR1 SGHRS and CDR2 YFSETQ. The CDR3 reads CASSPEVNSPLHF. The CDR3 coding sequence is TGCGCCAGCAGCCCGGAGGTGAATTCACCCCTCCACTTT.

This clonotype came up many times. This chain links TRBV7-2 with TRBJ2-5; D is perhaps TRBD1 (5 bases). V shed 2 bases and J shed 4 bases, with 17 bases lying between them. The germline gives CDR1 SGHTA, CDR2 FQGNSA. The CDR3 runs to 16 residues. The CDR3 DNA reads as TGTGCCAGCAGCTTAAATGGTGCCAGGGAAGGAGAGACCCAGTACTTC. Encoded protein: CASSLNGAREGETQYF.

This clonotype came up a few times. The chain links TRBV6-1 to TRBJ2-7, with a weak D call TRBD1 (5 bases). CDR3 length: 13 residues. Germline V gene data show CDR1 as MNHNS and CDR2 as SASEGT. The V end lost 9 bases, the J end lost 3 bases, and 15 bases lay between the germline ends. The CDR3 nucleotides read TGTGCCAGTGACCAGGACAACTTCTACGAGCAGTACTTC. Translated: CASDQDNFYEQYF.

This clonotype was observed a few times. This chain connects TRBV29-1 to TRBJ2-7, with 7 bases that match TRBD2. The CDR3 totals 14 residues. V lost 6 bases, J lost 2 bases, and 10 bases stayed unmatched. Per the germline V gene, CDR1 is SQVTM and CDR2 is ANQGSEA. DNA of the CDR3: TGCAGCGTGAGGGAGGCTAGCGGACCCTACGAGCAGTACTTC. It specifies CSVREASGPYEQYF.

The count of this clonotype is one. This sequence joins TRBV5-1 and TRBJ2-7; 13 nucleotides line up with TRBD2. The DNA matches TRBJ2-1 better at its end, which makes the J call doubtful. The length of the CDR3 is 16 residues. Germline CDR1 is SGHRS and CDR2 is YFSETQ. The DNA of the CDR3 is TGCGCCAGCAGCCCGCGAACTAGCGGGGGGGCCTACGAGCAGTTCTTC. This encodes CASSPRTSGGAYEQFF.

Ten or more counts support this clonotype. V usage is TRBV7-9 and J usage is TRBJ2-1, with D unclear. CDR3 length: 15 residues. Germline V gene lookup returns CDR1 SEHNR and CDR2 FQNEAQ (reference sequence). The V end was cut by 0 bases, the J end by 6 bases, with 12 bases between. CDR3 DNA sequence: TGTGCCAGCAGCTTAGCACTGACGAAGATCAATGAGCAGTTCTTC. It is translated as CASSLALTKINEQFF.

This clonotype was counted ten times or more. One junction end disagrees with the germline gene, perhaps due to a read error. The V and J genes are TRBV2 and TRBJ1-4, with D possibly matching TRBD1 (6 bases). The CDR3 is 13 amino acids. Germline V lookup: CDR1 SNHLY, CDR2 FYNNEI. CDR3 in DNA: TGTGCCAGCAGGGAAGGGGGTAATGAAAAACTGTTTTTT. Translation: CASREGGNEKLFF.

This clonotype was seen ten or more times. The gene calls are TRBV12-3 or TRBV12-4 and TRBJ2-3, with 10 bases identical to TRBD2. V was pared by 6 bases and J by 8 bases, with 11 bases of the junction left unmatched. The CDR3 runs 15 residues. The CDR3 DNA sequence: TGTGCCAGCAGCTACCGGACTAGCGGTGGTGGTACGCAGTATTTT. Protein sequence: CASSYRTSGGGTQYF.

This chain uses TRBV10-3 with TRBJ2-2; unclear D gene. The CDR3 extends over 12 amino acids. Germline values: CDR1 ENHRY, CDR2 SYGVKD. Trimming stripped 5 bases from V and 4 bases from J, with 5 bases between. CDR3 in DNA: TGTGCCATCAGTCTAGTCACCGGGGAGCTGTTTTTT. It encodes CAISLVTGELFF.

The sample holds many counts of this clonotype. This sequence joins TRBV11-2 and TRBJ2-3; D is unresolved. Trimming pared 1 base from V and 5 bases from J, leaving 4 bases between. CDR3 length: 12 amino acids. Germline assignment: CDR1 SGHAT and CDR2 FQNNGV. The CDR3 reads CASSLVVDTQYF. The CDR3 DNA follows: TGTGCCAGCAGCTTAGTAGTAGATACGCAGTATTTT.

This clonotype was counted only a few times. The chain has TRBV5-1 and TRBJ2-4, with TRBD2 as a possible D gene (7 bases). From germline, CDR1 is SGHRS and CDR2 YFSETQ. The CDR3 has 15 residues. V lost 5 bases and J 8 bases, leaving 20 bases between the germline ends. CDR3 amino acids: CASRRGVAGEDIQYF. The CDR3 nucleotides are TGCGCCAGCAGACGGGGGGTAGCAGGGGAGGACATTCAGTACTTC.

The chain is built from TRBV18 and TRBJ2-1, with 8 nucleotides matching TRBD1. V shed 4 bases and J 0 bases; nucleotides not matched to a gene: 11. The CDR3 spans 18 residues. CDR1 and CDR2 (germline): KGHSH, LQKENI. The CDR3 protein is CASSRWEQGGLSYNEQFF. The CDR3 DNA reads TGTGCCAGCTCACGGTGGGAACAGGGGGGTCTCTCCTACAATGAGCAGTTCTTC.

The sample holds many counts of this clonotype. The chain employs TRBV28 and TRBJ1-5, with TRBD1 matching 10 bases. V shed 5 bases and J 3 bases; nucleotides not matched to a gene: 19. The V gene's germline CDR1 is MDHEN and CDR2 SYDVKM. CDR3 size: 20 residues. This CDR3 is CASSPPHYRDRGINNQPQHF. For the CDR3, the DNA is TGTGCCAGCAGTCCCCCTCACTACCGGGACAGGGGTATTAACAATCAGCCCCAGCATTTT. Together with reference TRBV28 and TRBJ1-5, the CDR3 gives the full variable domain: DVKVTQSSRYLVKRTGEKVFLECVQDMDHENMFWYRQDPGLGLRLIYFSYDVKMKEKGDIPEGYSVSREKKERFSLILESASTNQTSMYLCASSPPHYRDRGINNQPQHFGDGTRLSIL.

This clonotype has a handful of counts. This rearrangement joins TRBV7-2 to TRBJ2-7; TRBD1 might be the D (6 bases). CDR1 and CDR2 from the germline V gene are SGHTA and FQGNSA. The CDR3 contains 12 residues. V lost 5 bases and J 9 bases, leaving 14 bases between the germline ends. The CDR3 region is CASSRGQRGQYF. The CDR3 nucleotides are TGTGCCAGCAGCCGTGGACAGCGTGGGCAGTACTTC.

DNA of the CDR3: TGCAGTGCTAGTTGGGGGCGCGGGGGCCAGCCCCAGCATTTT. Amino acids: CSASWGRGGQPQHF. The gene calls are TRBV20-1 and TRBJ1-5; weak D call: TRBD1 (6 bases). Germline lookup yields CDR1 DFQATT and CDR2 SNEGSKA (reference sequence). The ends were cut back, 3 bases at V and 7 bases at J, with 16 bases in the middle. This CDR3 is 14 amino acids long.

This clonotype has only a few counts. The genes are TRBV4-1 and TRBJ1-1, with unresolved D. V gave up 3 bases and J gave up 11 bases, with 19 bases separating them. This CDR3 is 14 amino acids long. The V gene's germline CDR1 is MGHRA and CDR2 YSYEKL. CDR3 sequence: CASSQMGLTGRAFF. The CDR3 region has the DNA TGCGCCAGCAGCCAGATGGGCCTCACGGGTAGGGCTTTCTTT.

A remark on this clonotype: It differs at one base from a far larger clone, so likely a read error. The rearrangement uses TRBV7-8 and TRBJ1-1; D uncertain. The CDR3 has 12 amino acids. Germline CDR1 SGHVS, CDR2 FQNEAQ. CDR3 sequence reads: CANSLDRTEAFF. The CDR3 nucleotides are TGTGCCAACAGCTTAGATCGCACTGAAGCTTTCTTT.

This clonotype has more than one count but fewer than ten. The V and J genes are TRBV15 and TRBJ1-4; 7 nucleotides align to TRBD1. Germline CDR1 reads LNHNV; CDR2 reads YYDKDF (reference sequence). The junction had 11 bases not matched to a gene; V was cut back by 3 bases and J by 7 bases. This CDR3 comprises 16 residues. This CDR3 is CATSSPRGDSPEKLFF. The CDR3 region has the DNA TGTGCCACCAGCAGTCCTAGGGGGGACAGTCCTGAAAAACTGTTTTTT.

V gene TRBV4-1 combines with J gene TRBJ1-5, with unresolved D. Trimming left V 1 base short and J 5 bases short, with 12 bases between. From germline, CDR1 is MGHRA and CDR2 YSYEKL. The length of the CDR3 is 15 residues. This CDR3 reads CASSQVRSQDQPQHF. As DNA, the CDR3 is TGCGCCAGCAGCCAAGTGAGAAGCCAGGATCAGCCCCAGCATTTT.

This clonotype was detected only a few times. One base away lies a much larger clone, so this may be a sequencing read error. The chain recombines TRBV20-1 with TRBJ1-2; 7 bases are shared with TRBD1. After removal of 3 bases from V and 7 bases from J, the junction contained 8 bases not matched to a gene. Germline V gives CDR1 DFQATT, CDR2 SNEGSKA (reference sequence). The CDR3 has 13 residues. CDR3 DNA sequence: TGCAGTGCTAGCGGAGGGGGCGGCTGTGGCTACACCTTC. Translating it yields CSASGGGGCGYTF.

The table lists this clonotype with many counts. The chain combines TRBV15 with TRBJ1-2, with D unresolved. CDR1 is LNHNV and CDR2 is YYDKDF in the germline V gene (reference sequence). Trimming removed 0 bases at V and 8 bases at J, with 13 bases between. This CDR3 comprises 14 residues. The CDR3 nucleotides read TGTGCCACCAGCAGAGACGTGGAGGTTGGCGGCTACACCTTC. It codes for CATSRDVEVGGYTF.

This clonotype occurred many times. This chain links TRBV24-1 with TRBJ1-1; D is undetermined. Germline CDR1 is KGHDR and CDR2 is SFDVKD. This CDR3 comprises 13 residues. The germline V and J ends were trimmed by 1 base and 4 bases, with 6 bases remaining between them. For the CDR3, the DNA is TGTGCCACCAGTGATTTCTCGGGCACTGAAGCTTTCTTT. Protein: CATSDFSGTEAFF.

The chain couples TRBV15 to TRBJ1-2; D remains ambiguous. Germline loops: CDR1 LNHNV, CDR2 YYDKDF (reference sequence). This CDR3 contains 15 residues. V was cut by 0 bases and J by 5 bases, with 13 bases left in between. The CDR3 nucleotides read TGTGCCACCAGCAGAGATATACCGGGAGGGTATGGCTACACCTTC. This translates into CATSRDIPGGYGYTF. The full variable domain, its missing parts supplied by reference TRBV15 and TRBJ1-2, is DAMVIQNPRYQVTQFGKPVTLSCSQTLNHNVMYWYQQKSSQAPKLLFHYYDKDFNNEADTPDNFQSRRPNTSFCFLDIRSPGLGDTAMYLCATSRDIPGGYGYTFGSGTRLTVV.

The genes are TRBV11-2 and TRBJ1-6; D perhaps matches TRBD1 (5 bases). V was shortened by 1 base and J by 7 bases, with 11 bases between the two germline ends. The CDR3 totals 15 residues. CDR1 is SGHAT, CDR2 FQNNGV, per germline. In DNA, the CDR3 is TGTGCCAGCAGCTTAGTTGCAGGGCTAAATTCACCCCTCCACTTT. Its protein product is CASSLVAGLNSPLHF.

This clonotype was counted at least ten times. The chain links TRBV11-2 to TRBJ2-2, with TRBD1 as a possible D gene (6 bases). CDR3 length equals 13 residues. Germline values: CDR1 SGHAT, CDR2 FQNNGV. The V end lost 3 bases, the J end lost 6 bases, and 8 bases lay between the germline ends. This CDR3 reads CASSLGAPGELFF. The CDR3 region has the DNA TGTGCCAGCAGCTTGGGGGCGCCCGGGGAGCTGTTTTTT.

This clonotype was counted many times. The chain carries TRBV5-1 and TRBJ2-7; tentatively, D is TRBD1 (6 bases). The V end lost 1 base, the J end lost 3 bases, and 11 bases lay between the germline ends. This CDR3 spans 14 amino acids. Germline-derived CDR1 and CDR2 are SGHRS and YFSETQ. The CDR3 coding sequence is TGCGCCAGCAGCTTGACCGCACAGGGCTACGAGCAGTACTTC. This encodes CASSLTAQGYEQYF.

The CDR3 nucleotides are TGTGCCAGCAGCTTACCGTCTACAGGGGGGTCACCCCTCCACTTT. Translating it yields CASSLPSTGGSPLHF. This chain links TRBV7-3 with TRBJ1-6; 8 bases line up with TRBD1. The CDR3 has 15 amino acids. The V gene's germline CDR1 is SGHTA and CDR2 FQGTGA. Trimming cost V 2 bases and J 10 bases; bases outside gene matches: 7. The full variable domain, its missing parts supplied by reference TRBV7-3 and TRBJ1-6, is GAGVSQTPSNKVTEKGKYVELRCDPISGHTALYWYRQSLGQGPEFLIYFQGTGAADDSGLPNDRFFAVRPEGSVSTLKIQRTERGDSAVYLCASSLPSTGGSPLHFGNGTRLTVT.

This chain connects TRBV7-2 to TRBJ2-1; a weak D match, TRBD1 (6 bases). Looked up from germline, CDR1 is SGHTA and CDR2 is FQGNSA. The CDR3 is made up of 15 amino acids. Trimming left V 2 bases short and J 2 bases short, with 10 bases between. The CDR3 nucleotides read TGTGCCAGCAGCTTAAGTACAGGGACCTACAATGAGCAGTTCTTC. Its protein is CASSLSTGTYNEQFF.